Shown below are 24 T cell receptor beta chains from a single sample sequenced in a study of cytotoxic CD8 clonotypes in ibrutinib-treated CLL (dated by TCRdb to the early 2020s). The time point label here, explained by the study, means: eleven to twelve months on ibrutinib. The library was prepared using the immunoSEQ multiplex PCR assay. TCRdb took over this immuneACCESS table, retaining in-frame rearrangements with V and J assigned. Such tables are incomplete; in checked studies, under half of the missing clones stem from an unresolved V gene, and the remainder is unexplained. Here the sample has some 200,000 clones; approximately 79% occur a single time. Approximately 10% of the sample is in the top ten clones. Sequences were derived from PBMCs, sampled after 12 months of ibrutinib treatment. The receptors here all came from a human donor with chronic lymphocytic leukemia.

This sequence joins TRBV28 and TRBJ2-1; 7 bases agree with TRBD2. Germline V CDR1 and CDR2: MDHEN, SYDVKM. Unmatched junction bases numbered 17, after V lost 5 bases and J lost 13 bases. The CDR3 covers 15 residues. The CDR3 DNA sequence: TGTGCCAGCAGTACCCCTTACCTCGGGACTACCTTACAGTTCTTC. As protein: CASSTPYLGTTLQFF.

V and J are TRBV2 and TRBJ2-2; no firm D call. CDR1 SNHLY and CDR2 FYNNEI come from the germline V gene. Between the trimmed V and J ends, which lost 7 bases and 5 bases, there was a span of 11 bases. This CDR3 has 13 residues. CDR3 bases: TGTGCCAGCATGGGCCTAACAACCGGGGAGCTGTTTTTT. This translates into CASMGLTTGELFF.

The chain employs TRBV6-5 and TRBJ2-7, with TRBD1 matching over 10 bases. The CDR3 loop spans 14 amino acids. CDR1 and CDR2 from the germline V gene are MNHEY and SVGAGI. V dropped 4 bases and J dropped 2; count of bases not matched to a gene: 2. Here the CDR3 reads CASSWDRGTYEQYF. CDR3 bases: TGTGCCAGCAGTTGGGACAGGGGAACCTACGAGCAGTACTTC.

This clone came up a few times. The rearrangement joins TRBV28 to TRBJ1-4; 8 nucleotides agree with TRBD1. The CDR3 covers 15 residues. Looked up from germline, CDR1 is MDHEN and CDR2 is SYDVKM. V gave up 6 bases and J gave up 8 bases; unmatched junction bases: 11. The CDR3, as DNA: TGTGCCAGCAGCTTGGGACAGGTTTTTTCCGAAAAACTGTTTTTT. As protein: CASSLGQVFSEKLFF. Using reference TRBV28 and TRBJ1-4 for the parts outside the CDR3, the full variable domain is DVKVTQSSRYLVKRTGEKVFLECVQDMDHENMFWYRQDPGLGLRLIYFSYDVKMKEKGDIPEGYSVSREKKERFSLILESASTNQTSMYLCASSLGQVFSEKLFFGSGTQLSVL.

V is TRBV18 and J is TRBJ1-4, with D unresolved. With 4 bases removed from V and 0 bases from J, the gap between germline ends came to 12 bases. CDR3 size: 16 residues. The germline gives CDR1 KGHSH, CDR2 LQKENI. For the CDR3, the DNA is TGTGCCAGCTCACTCACCGCACAGTCAACTAATGAAAAACTGTTTTTT. It yields the protein CASSLTAQSTNEKLFF.

In its sample, this clone was seen a few times. The chain couples TRBV7-9 to TRBJ2-1; 8 positions match TRBD1. The germline CDR1 and CDR2 sequences are SEHNR and FQNEAQ (reference sequence). CDR3 length: 13 residues. Trimming cost V 6 bases and J 8 bases; bases outside gene matches: 6. The chain's CDR3 is CASRPTGADEQFF. In nucleotides, the CDR3 is TGTGCCAGCAGGCCGACAGGGGCGGATGAGCAGTTCTTC.

This clone was counted between two and nine times. CDR3 sequence (DNA): TGCGCCAGCAGCCTACAGGAGCCGAACACTGAAGCTTTCTTT. This encodes CASSLQEPNTEAFF. The gene calls are TRBV5-1 and TRBJ1-1, with D possibly being TRBD1 (5 bases). The germline V and J ends were trimmed by 4 bases and 1 base, with 11 bases remaining between them. In germline, CDR1 is SGHRS, CDR2 YFSETQ. The CDR3 runs to 14 residues.

This chain joins TRBV6-6 and TRBJ2-3; D remains unclear. Germline V CDR1 and CDR2: MNHNY, SVGAGI (reference sequence). Trimming cost V 4 bases and J 8 bases, with 16 bases left between them. The CDR3 runs to 14 residues. The chain's CDR3 is CASSFPLPGSTQYF. For the CDR3, the DNA is TGTGCCAGCAGTTTTCCTCTTCCCGGATCTACGCAGTATTTT.

Note on this clone: Other DNA sequences in this specimen translate into the identical CDR3. The rearrangement links TRBV5-1 to TRBJ1-5, with D unclear. V lost 0 bases, J lost 0 bases, and 7 bases lay in between. The CDR3 is made up of 15 amino acids. Germline V gene lookup returns CDR1 SGHRS and CDR2 YFSETQ. CDR3 nucleotide sequence: TGCGCCAGCAGCTTGGCTGGGGATAGCAATCAGCCCCAGCATTTT. It codes for CASSLAGDSNQPQHF.

The CDR3 sequence is CASSYLTSNTGELFF. CDR3 nucleotides: TGTGCCAGCAGTTACCTCACATCCAACACCGGGGAGCTGTTTTTT. This rearrangement joins TRBV6-5 to TRBJ2-2; D gene uncertain. Germline V gene sequence: CDR1 MNHEY, CDR2 SVGAGI. The CDR3 has 15 residues. V was clipped by 2 bases and J by 2 bases, with 9 bases between them.

This chain links TRBV19 with TRBJ1-1; D call uncertain. In germline, CDR1 is LNHDA, CDR2 SQIVND (reference sequence). V shed 10 bases and J shed 0 bases, with 12 bases lying between them. The CDR3 totals 13 residues. The CDR3 region is CATAPTMNTEAFF. The CDR3 DNA follows: TGTGCCACGGCGCCTACTATGAACACTGAAGCTTTCTTT. The full variable domain, with the rest looked up from reference TRBV19 and TRBJ1-1, is DGGITQSPKYLFRKEGQNVTLSCEQNLNHDAMYWYRQDPGQGLRLIYYSQIVNDFQKGDIAEGYSVSREKKESFPLTVTSAQKNPTAFYLCATAPTMNTEAFFGQGTRLTVV.

V is TRBV15 and J is TRBJ2-7, with unresolved D. V was shortened by 6 bases and J by 3 bases, with 12 bases between the two germline ends. Germline-derived CDR1 and CDR2 are LNHNV and YYDKDF (reference sequence). This CDR3 is 13 amino acids long. In DNA, the CDR3 is TGTGCCACCAGGACCTCCGGCCACTACGAGCAGTACTTC. Its protein product is CATRTSGHYEQYF. The variable domain in full, completed from reference TRBV15 and TRBJ2-7, reads DAMVIQNPRYQVTQFGKPVTLSCSQTLNHNVMYWYQQKSSQAPKLLFHYYDKDFNNEADTPDNFQSRRPNTSFCFLDIRSPGLGDTAMYLCATRTSGHYEQYFGPGTRLTVT.

The chain combines TRBV27 with TRBJ2-3; D not certain. Trimming took 4 bases from V and 8 from J, leaving 7 bases between them. Germline lookup yields CDR1 MNHEY and CDR2 SMNVEV (reference sequence). The CDR3 is made up of 11 amino acids. The CDR3: CASSSHGTQYF. Here the CDR3 DNA reads TGTGCCAGCAGTTCCCACGGTACGCAGTATTTT.

The V and J genes are TRBV6-1 and TRBJ2-3, with D unclear. CDR3 length: 13 residues. Germline V CDR1 and CDR2: MNHNS, SASEGT. The V end lost 4 bases, the J end lost 6 bases, and 11 bases lay between the germline ends. CDR3 DNA sequence: TGTGCCAGCAGTGGTCAGCTTTCGGATACGCAGTATTTT. Its translation: CASSGQLSDTQYF.

The chain carries TRBV6-1 and TRBJ1-5; D uncertain. Germline CDR1 and CDR2: MNHNS and SASEGT. The CDR3 is 15 residues long. V lost 0 bases and J lost 6, with 12 bases in between. The chain's CDR3 is CASSEASWASQPQHF. CDR3 bases: TGTGCCAGCAGTGAAGCTTCATGGGCTTCTCAGCCCCAGCATTTT.

This clone has only a few counts. The CDR3 DNA is TGCGCCAGCAGCAGTCCGGGACACATGAACACTGAAGCTTTCTTT. It translates to CASSSPGHMNTEAFF. The J gene is TRBJ1-1, the V gene TRBV4-1, with a weak D call TRBD1 (6 bases). CDR3 size: 15 residues. Germline V gene data show CDR1 as MGHRA and CDR2 as YSYEKL. Trimming cost V 5 bases and J 0 bases, with 13 bases left between them.

The rearrangement links TRBV12-5 to TRBJ2-2, with TRBD1 as a possible D gene (5 bases). Germline loops: CDR1 LGHNT, CDR2 FRNRAP. This CDR3 spans 16 amino acids. The V and J ends lost 2 bases and 2 bases respectively, with 12 bases between them. Here the CDR3 reads CASGLIPGHNTGELFF. The CDR3 DNA is TGTGCTAGTGGTTTGATACCCGGACATAACACCGGGGAGCTGTTTTTT.

V gene TRBV7-9 combines with J gene TRBJ2-1; 9 positions match TRBD2. CDR3 size: 16 residues. Per the germline V gene, CDR1 is SEHNR and CDR2 is FQNEAQ (reference sequence). V shed 4 bases and J 0 bases; nucleotides not matched to a gene: 4. CDR3 amino acids: CASSSWTSASYNEQFF. The CDR3 nucleotides are TGTGCCAGCAGCTCCTGGACTAGCGCCTCCTACAATGAGCAGTTCTTC.

V and J are TRBV2 and TRBJ2-5, with TRBD2 matching over 14 bases. Germline CDR1 reads SNHLY; CDR2 reads FYNNEI. With V trimmed by 5 bases and J by 4 bases, 3 bases remained unmatched. The CDR3 spans 15 residues. The CDR3 region has the DNA TGTGCCAGCAGTCTTGGGACTAGCGGGGGAGAGACCCAGTACTTC. Protein sequence: CASSLGTSGGETQYF.

V and J are TRBV28 and TRBJ2-3; TRBD2 aligns across 8 bases. The CDR3 is made up of 17 amino acids. Germline CDR1 reads MDHEN; CDR2 reads SYDVKM. The V segment lost 4 bases and the J segment 5 bases; nucleotides outside the gene matches: 14. The CDR3 sequence is CASSSPGAGGGEDTQYF. DNA for the CDR3: TGTGCCAGCAGTTCCCCCGGGGCGGGAGGTGGTGAAGATACGCAGTATTTT.

V gene TRBV29-1 combines with J gene TRBJ2-7; D is undetermined. V was clipped by 5 bases and J by 3 bases, with 11 bases between them. Germline assignment: CDR1 SQVTM and CDR2 ANQGSEA. This CDR3 is built from 12 residues. CDR3 residues: CSVRAERYEQYF. CDR3 DNA: TGCAGCGTTCGGGCGGAGCGCTACGAGCAGTACTTC.

This clone was observed a handful of times. This chain uses TRBV5-6 with TRBJ2-1; D may be TRBD1 or TRBD2 (5 bases each). V was cut by 2 bases and J by 0 bases, with 9 bases left in between. CDR1 and CDR2 (germline): SGHDT, YYEEEE. The CDR3 spans 15 residues. CDR3 nucleotide sequence: TGTGCCAGCAGCTTATGGGGGAGCTCCTACAATGAGCAGTTCTTC. Translated: CASSLWGSSYNEQFF.

V is TRBV9 and J is TRBJ2-1, with D tentatively TRBD2 (6 bases). The germline V and J ends were trimmed by 2 bases and 0 bases, with 9 bases remaining between them. Germline loops: CDR1 SGDLS, CDR2 YYNGEE. The CDR3 is 15 residues long. The CDR3 is CASSVGLNSYNEQFF. Written as DNA, the CDR3 is TGTGCCAGCAGCGTGGGACTTAACTCCTACAATGAGCAGTTCTTC.

The chain has TRBV6-5 and TRBJ2-3, with 10 positions matching TRBD1. The CDR3 has 15 amino acids. CDR1 and CDR2 (germline): MNHEY, SVGAGI. V trimming: 6 bases; J trimming: 4 bases; junction bases outside the gene matches: 7. The CDR3, as DNA: TGTGCCAGCAGGTATCCGGGACAGGGGTCAGATACGCAGTATTTT. Translation gives CASRYPGQGSDTQYF.